Shown below are 7 T cell receptor beta chains from a single sample sequenced in a study of cytomegalovirus exposure and HLA in healthy donors. PCR used 60 Vbeta primers and 13 Jbeta primers. Sequenced by immunoSEQ multiplex PCR; TCRdb stores in-frame clones only, minus some. The listing records around 130,000 clones. What was sequenced was PBMCs. Receptor source: an older woman in good health and CMV-seronegative.

The CDR3 DNA sequence: TGTGCCAGCAGCTCCTCGGCAGGCCCAGAGACCCAGTACTTC. It yields the protein CASSSSAGPETQYF. The chain recombines TRBV5-4 with TRBJ2-5; D not certain. V was shortened by 3 bases and J by 4 bases, with 13 bases between the two germline ends. Germline CDR1 is SGHNT and CDR2 is YYREEE (reference sequence). This CDR3 comprises 14 residues.

This chain joins TRBV4-1 and TRBJ1-1; D not certain. V gave up 1 base and J gave up 0 bases, with 9 bases separating them. This CDR3 region has 15 residues. From germline, CDR1 is MGHRA and CDR2 YSYEKL. CDR3 sequence: CASSQVGLMNTEAFF. CDR3 nucleotide sequence: TGCGCCAGCAGCCAAGTAGGACTCATGAACACTGAAGCTTTCTTT.

The rearrangement uses TRBV2 and TRBJ2-7, with 8 bases lining up with TRBD1. CDR3 size: 14 residues. Per the germline V gene, CDR1 is SNHLY and CDR2 is FYNNEI. Trimming at V came to 3 bases and at J to 0 bases, leaving 1 base not matched to a gene. CDR3: CASSDTGGSYEQYF. The DNA of the CDR3 is TGTGCCAGCAGTGACACAGGGGGCTCCTACGAGCAGTACTTC.

The chain recombines TRBV19 with TRBJ1-5, with 10 bases that match TRBD1. This CDR3 is built from 14 residues. Per germline, CDR1 LNHDA and CDR2 SQIVND (reference sequence). V lost 3 bases, J lost 9 bases, and 5 bases stayed unmatched. Written as DNA, the CDR3 is TGTGCCAGTAGTATGGGACAGGGGCAATGGCCCCAGCATTTT. It specifies CASSMGQGQWPQHF.

This chain joins TRBV27 and TRBJ2-3, with TRBD2 matching over 7 bases. The length of the CDR3 is 15 residues. Trimming removed 5 bases from V and 2 bases from J; junction bases left unmatched: 7. Germline V gene lookup returns CDR1 MNHEY and CDR2 SMNVEV (reference sequence). The chain's CDR3 is CASSGLVEATDTQYF. The CDR3 DNA sequence: TGTGCCAGCAGTGGACTAGTTGAGGCCACAGATACGCAGTATTTT.

The chain has TRBV5-1 and TRBJ1-2; 7 nucleotides match TRBD1. The trim removed 3 bases at V and 2 bases at J, leaving 7 bases unmatched. The CDR3 is 15 residues long. The germline V gene has CDR1 SGHRS and CDR2 YFSETQ. The CDR3 DNA reads TGCGCCAGCAGCTCTACGGGACAGATAAACTATGGCTACACCTTC. Its translation is CASSSTGQINYGYTF.

The V call is TRBV28, the J call TRBJ1-6, with D tentatively TRBD1 (6 bases). Germline V gene lookup returns CDR1 MDHEN and CDR2 SYDVKM. V gave up 7 bases and J gave up 7 bases, with 14 bases separating them. CDR3 size: 14 residues. The CDR3, as DNA: TGTGCCAGCATTACCGGGACAAGAAATTCACCCCTCCACTTT. Protein product: CASITGTRNSPLHF.